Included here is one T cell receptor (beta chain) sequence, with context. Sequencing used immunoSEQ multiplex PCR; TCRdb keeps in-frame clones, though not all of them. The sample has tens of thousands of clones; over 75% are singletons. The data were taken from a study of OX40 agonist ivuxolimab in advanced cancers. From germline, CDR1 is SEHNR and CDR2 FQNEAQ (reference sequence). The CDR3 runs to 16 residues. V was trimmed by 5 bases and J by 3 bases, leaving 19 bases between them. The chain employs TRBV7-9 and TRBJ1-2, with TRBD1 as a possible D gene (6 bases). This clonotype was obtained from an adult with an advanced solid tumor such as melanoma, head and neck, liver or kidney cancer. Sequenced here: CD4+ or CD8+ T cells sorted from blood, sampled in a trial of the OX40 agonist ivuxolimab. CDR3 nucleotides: TGTGCCAGCAGCCCAGCCTTTGGGGGGCCAGACTATGGCTACACCTTC. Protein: CASSPAFGGPDYGYTF.